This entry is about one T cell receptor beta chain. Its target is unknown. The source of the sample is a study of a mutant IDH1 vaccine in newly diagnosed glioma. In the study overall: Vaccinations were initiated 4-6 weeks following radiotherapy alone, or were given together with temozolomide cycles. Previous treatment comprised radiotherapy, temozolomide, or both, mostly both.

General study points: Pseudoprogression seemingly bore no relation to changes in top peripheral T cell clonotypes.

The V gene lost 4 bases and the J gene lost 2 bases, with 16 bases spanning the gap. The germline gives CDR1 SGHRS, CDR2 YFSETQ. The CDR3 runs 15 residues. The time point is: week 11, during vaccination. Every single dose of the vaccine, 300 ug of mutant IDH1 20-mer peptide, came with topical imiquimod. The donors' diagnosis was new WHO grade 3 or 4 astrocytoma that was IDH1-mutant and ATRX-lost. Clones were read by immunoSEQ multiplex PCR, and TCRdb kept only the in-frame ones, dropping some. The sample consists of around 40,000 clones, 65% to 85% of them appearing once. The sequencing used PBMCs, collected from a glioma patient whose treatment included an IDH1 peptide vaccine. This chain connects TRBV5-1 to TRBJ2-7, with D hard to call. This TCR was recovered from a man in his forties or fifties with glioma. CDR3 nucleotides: TGCGCCAGCAGCCCCGGACCGGGCTTGACCTACGAGCAGTACTTC. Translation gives CASSPGPGLTYEQYF.